Shown below are 15 T cell receptor beta chains from a single sample sequenced in a study of blood T cell repertoires in COVID-19. Libraries were prepared by immunoSEQ multiplex PCR; TCRdb keeps only in-frame clonotypes and omits some of them. The sample carries 140,000 to 150,000 clones, 80% recorded once. The sequenced sample consisted of peripheral blood. Receptors were obtained from a man between 65 and 85 years old who had recovered from COVID-19.

The chain recombines TRBV5-1 with TRBJ1-4, with D unclear. CDR3 size: 16 residues. Germline loops: CDR1 SGHRS, CDR2 YFSETQ. Trimming stripped 4 bases from V and 8 bases from J, with 21 bases between. The CDR3 nucleotides are TGCGCCAGCAGCAGAGAATCTGGACTTCCATGGGAAAAACTGTTTTTT. It codes for CASSRESGLPWEKLFF. The full variable domain, with the rest looked up from reference TRBV5-1 and TRBJ1-4, is KAGVTQTPRYLIKTRGQQVTLSCSPISGHRSVSWYQQTPGQGLQFLFEYFSETQRNKGNFPGRFSGRQFSNSRSEMNVSTLELGDSALYLCASSRESGLPWEKLFFGSGTQLSVL.

The chain has TRBV18 and TRBJ1-1; no clear D gene. The germline V gene encodes CDR1 KGHSH and CDR2 LQKENI. V shed 0 bases and J shed 0 bases, with 8 bases lying between them. The CDR3 runs 15 residues. The CDR3 here is CASSPPAGMNTEAFF. DNA for the CDR3: TGTGCCAGCTCACCACCGGCAGGTATGAACACTGAAGCTTTCTTT.

J is TRBJ2-1 and V is TRBV7-9; weak D call: TRBD2 (6 bases). V lost 5 bases and J 7 bases, leaving 15 bases between the germline ends. CDR3 length: 14 residues. CDR1 and CDR2 from the germline V gene are SEHNR and FQNEAQ (reference sequence). CDR3 amino acids: CASSRQTGVNEQFF. CDR3 sequence (DNA): TGTGCCAGCAGCCGCCAGACGGGAGTTAATGAGCAGTTCTTC.

The V and J genes are TRBV23-1 and TRBJ2-1; 9 nucleotides agree with TRBD2. TRBV23-1 is reported as an ORF; its role is uncertain. V was clipped by 0 bases and J by 4 bases; unmatched bases: 4. This CDR3 is 16 amino acids long. The CDR3 DNA follows: TGCGCCAGCAGTCAATCAGTACTAGCGGGTTACAATGAGCAGTTCTTC. Residues: CASSQSVLAGYNEQFF.

The genes are TRBV7-3 and TRBJ2-1; TRBD1 aligns across 9 bases. This CDR3 region has 14 residues. V shed 5 bases, J shed 7 bases, and the junction held 6 bases outside the gene matches. CDR1 SGHTA and CDR2 FQGTGA come from the germline V gene. CDR3 sequence (DNA): TGTGCCAGCAGCCCCGGGACAGGGAAAAATGAGCAGTTCTTC. Residues: CASSPGTGKNEQFF.

About this clone: The germline gene is not matched at one end of the junction; a read error may be the cause. The V gene is TRBV7-8, the J gene TRBJ2-1, with 9 bases lining up with TRBD2. The germline V gene has CDR1 SGHVS and CDR2 FQNEAQ. The CDR3 is made up of 15 amino acids. The CDR3 coding sequence is TGTGCCAGCAGCCCTCCCAGCGGGAGGATGAATGGGCAGTTCTTC. This codes for CASSPPSGRMNGQFF. Combining the CDR3 with reference TRBV7-8 and TRBJ2-1 gives the whole variable domain GAGVSQSPRYKVAKRGQDVALRCDPISGHVSLFWYQQALGQGPEFLTYFQNEAQLDKSGLPSDRFFAERPEGSVSTLKIQRTQQEDSAVYLCASSPPSGRMNGQFFGPGTRLTVL.

The chain is built from TRBV29-1 and TRBJ2-3, with TRBD2 identical over 7 bases. There are 16 residues in the CDR3. CDR1 is SQVTM and CDR2 is ANQGSEA in the germline V gene. Losses at the gene ends were 2 bases for V and 4 bases for J; bases not matched to a gene: 12. DNA of the CDR3: TGCAGCGTTGAACTGTACAGCGGGAAGGCCCCAGATACGCAGTATTTT. This codes for CSVELYSGKAPDTQYF.

The gene calls are TRBV11-3 and TRBJ2-5; 8 nucleotides agree with TRBD1. Germline values: CDR1 SGHNT, CDR2 YENEEA. With 5 bases clipped from V and 1 base from J, the junction kept 6 bases outside the gene matches. This CDR3 has 15 residues. Written as DNA, the CDR3 is TGTGCCAGCAGCAAGCGACAGGGGACCCAAGAGACCCAGTACTTC. Translated: CASSKRQGTQETQYF.

This chain links TRBV10-3 with TRBJ1-2; D gene unclear. Looked up from germline, CDR1 is ENHRY and CDR2 is SYGVKD. V shed 5 bases and J shed 3 bases, with 10 bases lying between them. The CDR3 has 13 residues. This CDR3 is CAISFSEDYGYTF. The CDR3, as DNA: TGTGCCATCAGTTTTAGTGAGGACTATGGCTACACCTTC.

This clone was seen just once. This chain uses TRBV6-5 with TRBJ2-5; the match to TRBD2 covers 10 bases. The CDR3 runs 16 residues. Germline CDR1 reads MNHEY; CDR2 reads SVGAGI. After removal of 4 bases from V and 1 base from J, the junction contained 6 bases not matched to a gene. CDR3 loop: CASSSPLAGTQETQYF. The CDR3 DNA sequence: TGTGCCAGCAGTTCCCCACTAGCGGGGACCCAAGAGACCCAGTACTTC.

The genes are TRBV29-1 and TRBJ1-4, with TRBD1 matching over 7 bases. V gave up 6 bases and J gave up 6 bases; unmatched junction bases: 1. CDR3 length: 11 residues. Germline V gives CDR1 SQVTM, CDR2 ANQGSEA. In nucleotides, the CDR3 is TGCAGCGTCGACAGGGATGAAAAACTGTTTTTT. Residues: CSVDRDEKLFF.

The chain employs TRBV10-1 and TRBJ1-1, with a tentative D call TRBD1 (5 bases). Trimming pared 0 bases from V and 1 base from J, leaving 6 bases between. The CDR3 is 14 residues long. CDR1 and CDR2 (germline): WNHNN, SYGVQD (reference sequence). CDR3 in amino acids: CASSESGGNTEAFF. The CDR3 DNA sequence: TGCGCCAGCAGTGAGTCCGGGGGGAACACTGAAGCTTTCTTT.

The chain carries TRBV29-1 and TRBJ1-2, with TRBD1 matching over 9 bases. The length of the CDR3 is 13 residues. J was trimmed by 0 bases and V by 5 bases; bases with no gene match: 1. From germline, CDR1 is SQVTM and CDR2 ANQGSEA. The CDR3 DNA is TGCAGCGTTTGGACAGGGGCTAACTATGGCTACACCTTC. Translation gives CSVWTGANYGYTF. Drawing the rest from reference TRBV29-1 and TRBJ1-2, the complete variable domain is SAVISQKPSRDICQRGTSLTIQCQVDSQVTMMFWYRQQPGQSLTLIATANQGSEATYESGFVIDKFPISRPNLTFSTLTVSNMSPEDSSIYLCSVWTGANYGYTFGSGTRLTVV.

Here the CDR3 DNA reads TGTGCCAGCTCACCACAGTTAACGGCCGGGGAGCTGTTTTTT. Translation gives CASSPQLTAGELFF. The rearrangement links TRBV18 to TRBJ2-2; no clear D. Per germline, CDR1 KGHSH and CDR2 LQKENI. The CDR3 totals 14 residues. V shed 1 base and J shed 6 bases, with 9 bases lying between them.

In this sample, this clone turned up once. The chain combines TRBV6-2 or TRBV6-3 with TRBJ1-5; TRBD1 might be the D (6 bases). The V gene lost 4 bases and the J gene lost 4 bases, with 14 bases spanning the gap. Germline V gene data show CDR1 as MNHEY and CDR2 as SVGEGT. CDR3 length: 15 amino acids. The CDR3 DNA sequence: TGTGCCAGCAGTTCCATCAGGGGTCGGAATCAGCCCCAGCATTTT. Its protein product is CASSSIRGRNQPQHF.